This T cell receptor (beta chain) derives from a study of tumor and adjacent non-tumor tissue in lung cancer. Study-wide background: Stage I to III disease affected approximately 11 men and several women aged roughly 30 to 80.

The template was RNA from unsorted bulk tissue. More than 3 cm separated this lung sample from the edge of the tumor. In this sample, this clonotype turned up many times. Its antigen is still unknown. Notes on the study in general: Shorter survival was associated with higher TCR diversity in tumors. Tumor repertoires had a smaller top 100 clone share than normal lung.

The CDR3 runs 15 residues. J was trimmed by 5 bases and V by 5 bases; bases with no gene match: 10. Per the germline V gene, CDR1 is MNHNY and CDR2 is SVGAGI (reference sequence). A modified ARM-PCR protocol with three rounds of nested PCR amplified TCRbeta. TCRdb reprocessed the multiplex PCR reads with MiXCR, giving one entry per CDR3 protein. The sample has around 40,000 distinct CDR3 sequences; about three fifths are singletons. The sample taken for sequencing was distant non-tumor lung tissue. The clonotype originates from a man over 45 with non-small cell lung cancer. The chain is built from TRBV6-6 and TRBJ2-5; 8 positions agree with TRBD2. The DNA for the CDR3 is TGTGCCAGCAGTCTCCTTAGACTAGCGTCGGAGACCCAGTACTTC. Amino acids: CASSLLRLASETQYF.